The 15 T cell receptor beta chains below were found in one sample sequenced in a study of Ad26.COV2.S vaccination and SARS-CoV-2 variants. Assay: immunoSEQ multiplex PCR; the TCRdb copy retains only in-frame clones and omits some. Of roughly 680,000 clones listed, around 90% are singletons. Treatment denoted: 19 received Ad26.COV2.S at low or high dose, single or two shots; roughly five received placebo; per-sample allocation not given. Sampling was done on day 63 after the first vaccine or placebo injection. The input for sequencing was peripheral blood, taken in a trial of Ad26.COV2.S vaccine versus placebo. Receptors were obtained from a person aged 18-65 years who received the Ad26.COV2.S COVID-19 vaccine or a placebo.

The V call is TRBV6-5, the J call TRBJ1-6; D uncertain. Germline V gene data show CDR1 as MNHEY and CDR2 as SVGAGI. This CDR3 has 15 amino acids. V lost 0 bases and J 7 bases, leaving 10 bases between the germline ends. For the CDR3, the DNA is TGTGCCAGCAGTTACTCCGGAACAGACAATTCACCCCTCCACTTT. Its translation is CASSYSGTDNSPLHF.

The chain carries TRBV5-5 and TRBJ2-3; 7 positions match TRBD2. This CDR3 is built from 15 residues. The V gene's germline CDR1 is SGHKS and CDR2 YYEKEE (reference sequence). With V trimmed by 1 base and J by 1 base, 3 bases remained unmatched. The CDR3, as DNA: TGTGCCAGCAGCTTGCGGGGAGGGGGCACAGATACGCAGTATTTT. This encodes CASSLRGGGTDTQYF.

The chain has TRBV21-1 and TRBJ2-2. TRBV21-1 is an annotated pseudogene. The CDR3 consists of 15 residues. CDR3 sequence reads: CASRNRIANTGELFF. The CDR3 DNA reads TGTGCCAGCAGAAATAGGATCGCGAACACCGGGGAGCTGTTTTTT.

The genes are TRBV30 and TRBJ1-1; D is unresolved. The CDR3 loop spans 11 amino acids. Germline V CDR1 and CDR2: GTSNPN, SVGIG (reference sequence). Trimming took off 4 bases at V and 7 bases at J, with 10 bases between the two ends. This CDR3 is CAWTVVREAFF. CDR3 DNA sequence: TGTGCCTGGACAGTGGTACGTGAAGCTTTCTTT.

This chain connects TRBV10-3 to TRBJ2-7; 10 bases match TRBD2. The J segment lost 3 bases and the V segment lost 1 base, leaving 12 bases of the junction unmatched. This CDR3 spans 18 amino acids. Germline V gives CDR1 ENHRY, CDR2 SYGVKD. The CDR3, as DNA: TGTGCCATCAGTGAGTTAAGGACTAGCGGTCTTATGGGCTACGAGCAGTACTTC. The encoded protein is CAISELRTSGLMGYEQYF.

The chain carries TRBV4-2 and TRBJ2-1; 15 nucleotides align to TRBD2. V shed 0 bases and J 6 bases; nucleotides not matched to a gene: 9. Germline V gene sequence: CDR1 LGHNA, CDR2 YNFKEQ. The CDR3 covers 19 residues. CDR3 DNA sequence: TGTGCCAGCAGCCAAGATCCCGGACTAGCGGGAGGGCCTGGCAATGAGCAGTTCTTC. Its protein product is CASSQDPGLAGGPGNEQFF.

J is TRBJ2-3 and V is TRBV2; no firm D call. The germline gives CDR1 SNHLY, CDR2 FYNNEI. CDR3 length: 14 residues. V gave up 4 bases and J gave up 2 bases, with 10 bases separating them. The CDR3 sequence is CASSVTRNTDTQYF. CDR3 nucleotide sequence: TGTGCCAGCAGTGTGACCAGGAACACAGATACGCAGTATTTT.

The V gene is TRBV2, the J gene TRBJ2-1, with D maybe TRBD1 (6 bases). CDR3 length: 12 residues. V was cut by 4 bases and J by 12 bases, with 13 bases left in between. The germline V gene encodes CDR1 SNHLY and CDR2 FYNNEI. The CDR3 coding sequence is TGTGCCAGCAGTGCCACAGGGTCGGGGCAGTTCTTC. Protein: CASSATGSGQFF.

Of note for this clone: Distinct nucleotide sequences in the sample also encode this CDR3. The V gene is TRBV7-9, the J gene TRBJ1-6, with a weak D call TRBD1 (5 bases). Germline V gene data show CDR1 as SEHNR and CDR2 as FQNEAQ (reference sequence). The CDR3 consists of 14 residues. Between the trimmed V and J ends, which lost 5 bases and 10 bases, there was a span of 15 bases. The CDR3 sequence is CASSLGGGNSPLHF. As DNA, the CDR3 is TGTGCCAGCAGCCTGGGCGGGGGTAACTCACCCCTCCACTTT.

This chain joins TRBV5-8 and TRBJ2-1; D is unresolved. The CDR3 is 15 amino acids. Trimming left V 4 bases short and J 0 bases short, with 11 bases between. CDR1 is SGHTS, CDR2 YDEGEE, per germline. The CDR3 protein is CASSRRAASYNEQFF. DNA for the CDR3: TGTGCCAGCAGCCGGCGCGCGGCCTCCTACAATGAGCAGTTCTTC.

In this sample, this clone turned up a few times. V gene TRBV27 combines with J gene TRBJ1-4, with TRBD1 as a possible D gene (5 bases). Per the germline V gene, CDR1 is MNHEY and CDR2 is SMNVEV (reference sequence). This CDR3 has 16 residues. The V end was cut by 5 bases, the J end by 4 bases, with 17 bases between. The CDR3 region is CASSPNPGTINEKLFF. CDR3 DNA sequence: TGTGCCAGCAGTCCGAATCCGGGGACCATTAATGAAAAACTGTTTTTT.

This chain connects TRBV13 to TRBJ1-2, with D maybe TRBD1 (5 bases). The V gene lost 3 bases and the J gene lost 8 bases, with 10 bases spanning the gap. CDR1 PRHDT and CDR2 FYEKMQ come from the germline V gene (reference sequence). This CDR3 is built from 12 residues. CDR3 region: CASSLAGMGYTF. The CDR3, as DNA: TGTGCCAGCAGCTTGGCAGGGATGGGCTACACCTTC.

The CDR3 spells CASSPSGDSTDTQYF. The CDR3 bases are TGTGCCAGCAGCCCTAGCGGGGACAGCACAGATACGCAGTATTTT. The V gene is TRBV11-2, the J gene TRBJ2-3, with TRBD2 matching 9 bases. J gave up 0 bases and V 5 bases, and 3 bases lay outside the gene matches. Germline CDR1 and CDR2: SGHAT and FQNNGV. The CDR3 is 15 amino acids.

This clone was seen a single time. The rearrangement links TRBV4-2 to TRBJ2-3; maybe TRBD2 (5 bases). The CDR3 is made up of 15 amino acids. The germline gives CDR1 LGHNA, CDR2 YNFKEQ. With 1 base removed from V and 0 bases from J, the gap between germline ends came to 8 bases. The DNA of the CDR3 is TGTGCCAGCAGCCAAGGAGCGGCTAGCACAGATACGCAGTATTTT. Translating it yields CASSQGAASTDTQYF.

Details on this clone: At the DNA level, this CDR3 is encoded by other sequences in the same sample as well. The J gene is TRBJ2-7, the V gene TRBV6-5, with 9 bases that match TRBD1. The V segment lost 5 bases and the J segment 2 bases; nucleotides outside the gene matches: 1. This CDR3 is built from 13 residues. The V gene's germline CDR1 is MNHEY and CDR2 SVGAGI. CDR3 coding DNA: TGTGCCAGCAGTAGGACAGGGGCCTACGAGCAGTACTTC. Encoded protein: CASSRTGAYEQYF.